Below are 20 T cell receptor beta chains sequenced from a single sample in a study of cytomegalovirus exposure and HLA in healthy donors (dated 2017 in TCRdb). The library was produced with the immunoSEQ multiplex PCR assay. For the multiplex PCR, a mixture combining 60 forward primers for TCR Vbeta segments and 13 reverse primers for TCR Jbeta segments was used. What TCRdb holds here is the immuneACCESS table cut down to in-frame rearrangements. Part of the clones is not present; checked against another copy, under half of the missing clones reflect an unresolved V gene, and the others are unexplained. The sample includes 110,000 or so clones, with less than 80% observed a single time. The ten biggest clones cover roughly 4.2% of the sample. Sample: PBMCs. Every receptor here comes from a woman in her thirties or forties in good health and CMV-seropositive.

V gene TRBV5-6 combines with J gene TRBJ2-7; 7 bases agree with TRBD1. The CDR3 spans 15 residues. The trim removed 4 bases at V and 3 bases at J, leaving 10 bases unmatched. CDR1 SGHDT and CDR2 YYEEEE come from the germline V gene. CDR3 amino acids: CASSTRMTGNYEQYF. Written as DNA, the CDR3 is TGTGCCAGCAGCACGAGAATGACAGGGAACTACGAGCAGTACTTC. The variable domain in full, with the rest retrieved from reference TRBV5-6 and TRBJ2-7, is DAGVTQSPTHLIKTRGQQVTLRCSPKSGHDTVSWYQQALGQGPQFIFQYYEEEERQRGNFPDRFSGHQFPNYSSELNVNALLLGDSALYLCASSTRMTGNYEQYFGPGTRLTVT.

V gene TRBV7-9 combines with J gene TRBJ2-3; 14 bases are shared with TRBD2. The V and J ends lost 5 bases and 2 bases, in that order; junction bases with no gene match: 6. CDR1 SEHNR and CDR2 FQNEAQ come from the germline V gene (reference sequence). This CDR3 is 17 amino acids long. For the CDR3, the DNA is TGTGCCAGCAGCGGGACTAGCGGGAGAGGAAACACAGATACGCAGTATTTT. It codes for CASSGTSGRGNTDTQYF. The entire variable domain, with the rest obtained from reference TRBV7-9 and TRBJ2-3, is as follows: DTGVSQNPRHKITKRGQNVTFRCDPISEHNRLYWYRQTLGQGPEFLTYFQNEAQLEKSRLLSDRFSAERPKGSFSTLEIQRTEQGDSAMYLCASSGTSGRGNTDTQYFGPGTRLTVL.

This chain uses TRBV25-1 with TRBJ1-1; unclear D gene. This CDR3 spans 13 amino acids. Germline V CDR1 and CDR2: MGHDK, SYGVNS. Trimming cost V 2 bases and J 1 base, with 5 bases left between them. The DNA of the CDR3 is TGTGCCAGCAGTGAAACAACGAACACTGAAGCTTTCTTT. Its protein product is CASSETTNTEAFF.

This clone was seen more than once but under ten times. The chain joins TRBV11-3 to TRBJ1-4, with TRBD1 as a possible D gene (5 bases). The CDR3 is made up of 16 amino acids. The V gene lost 5 bases and the J gene lost 6 bases, with 19 bases spanning the gap. Germline loops: CDR1 SGHNT, CDR2 YENEEA. CDR3 bases: TGTGCCAGCAGCCCTTTCAACAGGCTAGGGCATGAAAAACTGTTTTTT. It encodes CASSPFNRLGHEKLFF.

The V call is TRBV2, the J call TRBJ1-1; D remains unclear. CDR1 and CDR2 from the germline V gene are SNHLY and FYNNEI. Trimming removed 1 base from V and 2 bases from J, with 11 bases in between. The CDR3 sequence is 15 residues long. The CDR3 reads CASSEVRVVNTEAFF. The CDR3 nucleotides read TGTGCCAGCAGTGAAGTGAGGGTAGTAAACACTGAAGCTTTCTTT.

The chain uses TRBV7-2 and TRBJ2-3, with TRBD2 as a possible D gene (7 bases). The V gene's germline CDR1 is SGHTA and CDR2 FQGNSA. Trimming removed 3 bases from V and 4 bases from J, with 17 bases in between. This CDR3 contains 16 residues. The CDR3 DNA sequence: TGTGCCAGCAGCTTTGGGGGGGCGGGAGCGGCAGATACGCAGTATTTT. This encodes CASSFGGAGAADTQYF.

The V gene is TRBV11-2, the J gene TRBJ1-5, with D possibly being TRBD1 (6 bases). This CDR3 comprises 13 residues. Between the trimmed V and J ends, which lost 0 bases and 7 bases, there was a span of 7 bases. Germline values: CDR1 SGHAT, CDR2 FQNNGV. In DNA, the CDR3 is TGTGCCAGCAGCTTAGACCAGGGGCAGCCCCAGCATTTT. Protein product: CASSLDQGQPQHF.

This clone showed up just once. This chain joins TRBV5-1 and TRBJ2-5; 10 nucleotides agree with TRBD1. This CDR3 is built from 16 residues. After removal of 3 bases from V and 1 base from J, the junction contained 6 bases not matched to a gene. Germline V gene sequence: CDR1 SGHRS, CDR2 YFSETQ. DNA of the CDR3: TGCGCCAGCAGCTCCTTGGACAGGGGGGTCCAAGAGACCCAGTACTTC. Its protein is CASSSLDRGVQETQYF. Variable domain in full (rest from reference TRBV5-1 and TRBJ2-5): KAGVTQTPRYLIKTRGQQVTLSCSPISGHRSVSWYQQTPGQGLQFLFEYFSETQRNKGNFPGRFSGRQFSNSRSEMNVSTLELGDSALYLCASSSLDRGVQETQYFGPGTRLLVL.

The chain employs TRBV30 and TRBJ2-7, with 10 bases fitting TRBD1. Trimming took 0 bases from V and 3 from J; bases not matched to a gene: 11. The CDR3 is made up of 17 amino acids. Germline loops: CDR1 GTSNPN, CDR2 SVGIG (reference sequence). CDR3 DNA sequence: TGTGCCTGGAGTGTACTCTATGGTGGGACAGGGGTCTACGAGCAGTACTTC. This encodes CAWSVLYGGTGVYEQYF.

This chain links TRBV18 with TRBJ2-3; D possibly corresponds to TRBD2 (5 bases). This CDR3 is 13 amino acids long. Germline lookup yields CDR1 KGHSH and CDR2 LQKENI. Trimming removed 3 bases from V and 5 bases from J, with 9 bases in between. The CDR3 sequence is CASSPDSQDTQYF. CDR3 bases: TGTGCCAGCTCACCGGACTCACAAGATACGCAGTATTTT.

The CDR3 DNA is TGCAGTGCTGGTCAGGGGGCTGAAGCTTTCTTT. Its translation: CSAGQGAEAFF. The J gene is TRBJ1-1, the V gene TRBV20-1, with TRBD1 identical over 7 bases. J was trimmed by 6 bases and V by 5 bases; bases with no gene match: 3. CDR1 DFQATT and CDR2 SNEGSKA come from the germline V gene (reference sequence). The CDR3 totals 11 residues.

The CDR3 loop is CASSQQGGTYNEQFF. CDR3 DNA: TGTGCCAGCAGCCAGCAGGGTGGAACCTACAATGAGCAGTTCTTC. The gene calls are TRBV6-6 and TRBJ2-1, with TRBD1 as a possible D gene (5 bases). Between the trimmed V and J ends, which lost 6 bases and 2 bases, there was a span of 14 bases. The CDR3 covers 15 residues. Germline loops: CDR1 MNHNY, CDR2 SVGAGI (reference sequence).

Concerning this clone itself: At one end the junction does not follow the germline gene, possibly because of a read error. This sequence joins TRBV7-8 and TRBJ1-2; D remains unclear. This CDR3 has 15 amino acids. Germline CDR1 and CDR2: SGHVS and FQNEAQ. The CDR3 loop reads CAGSLGPGPNYGYTF. CDR3 sequence (DNA): TGTGCCGGCAGCTTAGGGCCAGGCCCTAACTATGGCTACACCTTC.

This clone was observed once. This sample includes further DNA sequences coding for the same CDR3. This chain joins TRBV5-4 and TRBJ1-2; D gene uncertain. The CDR3 runs to 14 residues. V lost 0 bases, J lost 0 bases, and 6 bases lay in between. Germline assignment: CDR1 SGHNT and CDR2 YYREEE (reference sequence). The CDR3 reads CASSLDRTNYGYTF. The CDR3 DNA follows: TGTGCCAGCAGCTTGGACAGAACTAACTATGGCTACACCTTC.

This clone showed up just once. The chain is built from TRBV19 and TRBJ1-1; D call uncertain. V was trimmed by 2 bases and J by 4 bases, leaving 8 bases between them. The CDR3 is 13 amino acids. Germline CDR1 is LNHDA and CDR2 is SQIVND (reference sequence). CDR3 protein: CASSIKGSTEAFF. The CDR3, as DNA: TGTGCCAGTAGTATAAAAGGGAGCACTGAAGCTTTCTTT.

V usage is TRBV7-9 and J usage is TRBJ2-7; 10 bases fit TRBD1. Trimming at V came to 4 bases and at J to 4 bases, leaving 10 bases not matched to a gene. Germline values: CDR1 SEHNR, CDR2 FQNEAQ (reference sequence). The CDR3 is made up of 16 amino acids. The CDR3 loop is CASSSLDRTGGYEQYF. DNA for the CDR3: TGTGCCAGCAGCTCTCTCGATCGGACAGGGGGGTACGAGCAGTACTTC.

This clone was counted once. The rearrangement uses TRBV5-1 and TRBJ2-5; D is possibly TRBD2 (6 bases). The CDR3 consists of 16 residues. From germline, CDR1 is SGHRS and CDR2 YFSETQ. Trimming shortened V by 0 bases and J by 0 bases, and 12 bases separated the two germline ends. CDR3 sequence (DNA): TGCGCCAGCAGCTTGGGGACTACCGCATACCAAGAGACCCAGTACTTC. Translating gives CASSLGTTAYQETQYF.

This clone has more than one count but fewer than ten. The chain carries TRBV6-5 and TRBJ1-2; tentative D call: TRBD1 (6 bases). The CDR3 runs 14 residues. CDR1 and CDR2 from the germline V gene are MNHEY and SVGAGI. The V and J ends lost 4 bases and 8 bases respectively, with 17 bases between them. The CDR3: CASSFRTADGGYTF. The DNA for the CDR3 is TGTGCCAGCAGTTTCCGGACAGCCGATGGGGGCTACACCTTC.

The table lists this clone with a few counts. The chain carries TRBV6-1 and TRBJ1-5; 10 nucleotides line up with TRBD1. With V trimmed by 1 base and J by 6 bases, 3 bases remained unmatched. Germline CDR1 is MNHNS and CDR2 is SASEGT. The CDR3 totals 15 residues. CDR3 coding DNA: TGTGCCAGCAGTGAAGGACAGGGGGCAGGTCAGCCCCAGCATTTT. Its protein product is CASSEGQGAGQPQHF.

To note about this clone: Other DNA sequences within the sample encode an identical CDR3. The chain carries TRBV7-2 and TRBJ1-1; D not resolved. Germline CDR1 and CDR2: SGHTA and FQGNSA. CDR3 length: 13 amino acids. The V and J ends lost 5 bases and 0 bases respectively, with 7 bases between them. The CDR3 DNA sequence: TGTGCCAGCAGCCTCAGGATGAACACTGAAGCTTTCTTT. This encodes CASSLRMNTEAFF.